This T cell receptor beta chain is drawn from a study of blood T cell repertoires in COVID-19. Profiling relied on immunoSEQ multiplex PCR, and the TCRdb table lists in-frame clones only, not all of them. The sample lists about 50,000 clones, around 86% occurring once. V dropped 6 bases and J dropped 5; count of bases not matched to a gene: 1. Germline CDR1 reads SNHLY; CDR2 reads FYNNEI. The CDR3 has 14 residues. The sequence came from a woman aged 80 or over with COVID-19, enrolled during active disease. Sequencing was carried out using peripheral blood. V usage is TRBV2 and J usage is TRBJ2-1; TRBD2 matches 13 bases. Here the CDR3 DNA reads TGTGCCAGCAGGGGGACTAGCGGGAACAATGAGCAGTTCTTC. Residues: CASRGTSGNNEQFF.